A single sample gave rise to the 11 T cell receptor beta chains below, sequenced in a study of metastatic and nonmetastatic thyroid tumors. Thyroid surgery was performed in patients who had received no treatment beforehand. TCRdb reprocessed the PCR reads using MiXCR. The sample includes fewer than 35,000 clones, 25% to 30% seen only once; the top ten take around 28%. The sequencing input was blood. Every receptor here comes from a female donor with papillary thyroid cancer or a benign thyroid nodule (not recorded which). Some clones in this sample may be carry-over from other donors' samples.

This clone was observed a few times. V gene TRBV6-1 combines with J gene TRBJ1-2, with 7 bases matching TRBD1. This CDR3 is built from 13 residues. Germline loops: CDR1 MNHNS, CDR2 SASEGT. V shed 5 bases and J 4 bases; nucleotides not matched to a gene: 4. In nucleotides, the CDR3 is TGTGCCAGCAGTTTGACAGGGATCTATGGCTACACCTTC. Amino acids: CASSLTGIYGYTF.

In this sample, this clone turned up many times. With a much larger clone just one base away, this may be a read error. The V call is TRBV6-2 or TRBV6-3, the J call TRBJ2-7, with 10 bases aligning to TRBD2. Per the germline V gene, CDR1 is MNHEY and CDR2 is SVGEGT. The CDR3 contains 16 residues. J lost 2 bases, V lost 6 bases, and 10 bases had no gene match. CDR3 coding DNA: TGTGCCAGCAGACAGATTTCTAGCGGGAGTCCCTACGAGCAGTACTTC. It translates to CASRQISSGSPYEQYF.

In its sample, this clone was seen a few times. The chain employs TRBV12-3 or TRBV12-4 and TRBJ2-3, with TRBD2 matching over 8 bases. This CDR3 spans 15 amino acids. V shed 4 bases and J 6 bases; nucleotides not matched to a gene: 9. This CDR3 reads CASSSPGLGPDTQYF. CDR3 DNA sequence: TGTGCCAGCAGTTCTCCGGGACTAGGCCCGGATACGCAGTATTTT.

This clone was found many times. The V call is TRBV11-2, the J call TRBJ2-5; 11 bases match TRBD2. The J segment lost 1 base and the V segment lost 7 bases, leaving 11 bases of the junction unmatched. The CDR3 has 17 amino acids. Germline assignment: CDR1 SGHAT and CDR2 FQNNGV. CDR3 amino acids: CASTQLLAGVFQETQYF. The CDR3 DNA follows: TGTGCCAGCACCCAATTACTAGCGGGGGTATTCCAAGAGACCCAGTACTTC.

This sequence joins TRBV20-1 and TRBJ1-1; no clear D gene. The CDR3 has 10 amino acids. Germline CDR1 reads DFQATT; CDR2 reads SNEGSKA (reference sequence). V dropped 3 bases and J dropped 10 bases, with 9 bases sitting between them. Here the CDR3 DNA reads TGCAGTGCTAGGCTCGGGAGAGCTTTCTTT. It codes for CSARLGRAFF.

The rearrangement links TRBV30 to TRBJ2-6, with D perhaps matching TRBD1 (5 bases). Germline V CDR1 and CDR2: GTSNPN, SVGIG (reference sequence). This CDR3 has 15 amino acids. V shed 3 bases and J shed 3 bases, with 12 bases lying between them. The CDR3 DNA is TGTGCCTGGAGCAGGGATTTGGTTGGGGCCAACGTCCTGACTTTC. It encodes CAWSRDLVGANVLTF.

The chain carries TRBV11-2 and TRBJ2-2; TRBD2 agrees at 13 bases. The trim removed 1 base at V and 7 bases at J, leaving 6 bases unmatched. This CDR3 spans 17 amino acids. The germline V gene has CDR1 SGHAT and CDR2 FQNNGV. CDR3 region: CASSLVLAGGPGGELFF. The CDR3 DNA reads TGTGCCAGCAGCTTAGTACTAGCGGGAGGGCCTGGCGGGGAGCTGTTTTTT.

The chain uses TRBV5-1 and TRBJ2-7; D is ambiguous. Germline V CDR1 and CDR2: SGHRS, YFSETQ. The CDR3 spans 13 residues. Trimming took 5 bases from V and 3 from J, leaving 12 bases between them. CDR3 protein: CASSPDRLYEQYF. CDR3 in DNA: TGCGCCAGCAGTCCCGACCGCCTCTACGAGCAGTACTTC. Full variable domain (remainder filled in from reference TRBV5-1 and TRBJ2-7): KAGVTQTPRYLIKTRGQQVTLSCSPISGHRSVSWYQQTPGQGLQFLFEYFSETQRNKGNFPGRFSGRQFSNSRSEMNVSTLELGDSALYLCASSPDRLYEQYFGPGTRLTVT.

The chain's CDR3 is CASSLDRIYGYTF. The CDR3 coding sequence is TGTGCCAGCAGCCTCGACAGAATCTATGGCTACACCTTC. The chain recombines TRBV6-1 with TRBJ1-2; TRBD1 is a possible D gene (5 bases). Germline V gives CDR1 MNHNS, CDR2 SASEGT. The length of the CDR3 is 13 residues. Trimming stripped 6 bases from V and 4 bases from J, with 12 bases between.

This clone was observed many times. The chain recombines TRBV20-1 with TRBJ2-2, with TRBD1 matching over 9 bases. The trim removed 6 bases at V and 5 bases at J, leaving 10 bases unmatched. CDR1 DFQATT and CDR2 SNEGSKA come from the germline V gene (reference sequence). The CDR3 has 15 amino acids. The CDR3 here is CSARRDRVFTGELFF. In nucleotides, the CDR3 is TGCAGTGCCAGACGGGACAGGGTGTTTACCGGGGAGCTGTTTTTT.

The rearrangement uses TRBV5-4 and TRBJ1-4; D gene unclear. V shed 4 bases and J shed 4 bases, with 14 bases lying between them. The V gene's germline CDR1 is SGHNT and CDR2 YYREEE (reference sequence). The CDR3 has 15 residues. CDR3 nucleotides: TGTGCCAGCAGCAGAACAACGGCGATTAATGAAAAACTGTTTTTT. Protein: CASSRTTAINEKLFF.